What follows is one T cell receptor beta chain and its context. Its antigen is unidentified. The CDR3 is made up of 14 amino acids. V lost 3 bases, J lost 8 bases, and 6 bases stayed unmatched. These data belong to a study of T-cell memory formation after mild COVID-19. Overall study context: Each donor largely had its own TCR clusters. Broader study findings: Confirmation was lacking for SARS-CoV-2 specificity of second-wave clones that peaked on day 37.

A single record per CDR3 protein comes from TCRdb applying MiXCR to the 5' RACE reads. The sample has some 310,000 distinct CDR3 sequences; under 25% are singletons. The source material was PBMCs or a T cell subset sorted from them (not recorded which). The V and J genes are TRBV12-3 or TRBV12-4 and TRBJ2-1, with 8 positions matching TRBD2. This sequence originates from a man between 18 and 29 years old who had mild COVID-19 (a few samples of this study predate the infection). Cell type and time point are not known. The chain's CDR3 is CASSFTGGPDEQFF. CDR3 nucleotides: TGTGCCAGCAGTTTTACGGGGGGGCCTGATGAGCAGTTCTTC.